This T cell receptor beta chain was recovered during a study of blood T cells in healthy people across ages. Study-wide findings and caveats: As naive T cell percentage varied, TCR beta diversity correlated strongly with it.

The authors ran a second PCR of about 7 to 12 cycles using a sample-barcoded 5' primer and a J-beta primer mix. TCRdb called the 5' RACE reads again in MiXCR, with one record for every CDR3 protein. The sample contains around 690,000 distinct CDR3 sequences, about 54% of which appear only once. The CDR3 spans 15 residues. Germline CDR1 reads SNHLY; CDR2 reads FYNNEI. The ends lost 1 base at V and 4 bases at J; junction bases unmatched: 6. Comment on this clonotype: Antigen specificity is unknown.

The source material was blood. The receptor comes from a man between 60 and 75 years old in good health. The chain recombines TRBV2 with TRBJ1-1; 7 bases align to TRBD1. CDR3 region: CASSEGGTVLTEAFF. CDR3 in DNA: TGTGCCAGCAGTGAAGGGGGGACAGTACTCACTGAAGCTTTCTTT.